Each of the 13 T cell receptor beta chains below was sequenced from the same sample in a study of Ad26.COV2.S vaccination and SARS-CoV-2 variants. Sequencing was performed with immunoSEQ multiplex PCR; in TCRdb, only in-frame clones are kept and a portion is missing. The data hold roughly 350,000 clones, with approximately 90% observed a single time. Treatment noted: some 19 received Ad26.COV2.S at low or high dose, single or two shots; 5 received placebo; per-sample allocation not given. Vaccine and placebo recipients were sampled on day 63 after the first injection. The source material was peripheral blood, sampled in a trial of Ad26.COV2.S vaccine versus placebo. These TCRs come from a person aged 18-60 years who received the Ad26.COV2.S COVID-19 vaccine or a placebo.

The chain employs TRBV11-1 and TRBJ1-1; possible D gene TRBD1, 5 bases. This CDR3 has 15 amino acids. The germline V gene has CDR1 SGHAT and CDR2 FQDESV (reference sequence). Deletions cut 1 base from V and 4 bases from J, with 13 bases between. The DNA of the CDR3 is TGTGCCAGCAGCTTAGGAGCAGGGCGGACCACTGAAGCTTTCTTT. It codes for CASSLGAGRTTEAFF.

CDR3 sequence (DNA): TGTGCCAGCAAACCGCCGGATGGGGGGTACGAGCAGTACTTC. Translated: CASKPPDGGYEQYF. J is TRBJ2-7 and V is TRBV6-5; tentatively, D is TRBD2 (6 bases). There are 14 residues in the CDR3. Per germline, CDR1 MNHEY and CDR2 SVGAGI. V was trimmed by 7 bases and J by 4 bases, leaving 17 bases between them.

V usage is TRBV4-1 and J usage is TRBJ2-3; the D gene is possibly TRBD2 (5 bases). This CDR3 spans 15 amino acids. Trimming took off 1 base at V and 2 bases at J, with 10 bases between the two ends. From germline, CDR1 is MGHRA and CDR2 YSYEKL. The CDR3 is CASSQASGVTDTQYF. In nucleotides, the CDR3 is TGCGCCAGCAGCCAAGCGTCCGGGGTCACAGATACGCAGTATTTT.

The rearrangement joins TRBV2 to TRBJ1-5, with 8 bases matching TRBD1. The CDR3 is 13 residues long. The junction had 6 bases not matched to a gene; V was cut back by 5 bases and J by 9 bases. Germline assignment: CDR1 SNHLY and CDR2 FYNNEI. The CDR3, as DNA: TGTGCCAGCAGTCCGGACAGGGAGGGGCCCCAGCATTTT. This sequence encodes CASSPDREGPQHF.

This chain connects TRBV5-8 to TRBJ2-7, with 11 positions matching TRBD2. Germline V lookup: CDR1 SGHTS, CDR2 YDEGEE. The CDR3 extends over 15 amino acids. V was clipped by 4 bases and J by 3 bases; unmatched bases: 6. CDR3 DNA sequence: TGTGCCAGCAGCATGATGACTAGCGGGGTCTACGAGCAGTACTTC. It codes for CASSMMTSGVYEQYF.

This chain joins TRBV19 and TRBJ2-1, with D unclear. Germline lookup yields CDR1 LNHDA and CDR2 SQIVND (reference sequence). The CDR3 totals 11 residues. V was trimmed by 2 bases and J by 8 bases, leaving 4 bases between them. The CDR3 DNA reads as TGTGCCAGTAGTATACGGTATGAGCAGTTCTTC. Residues: CASSIRYEQFF.

The genes are TRBV30 and TRBJ1-2; 7 bases are shared with TRBD1. This CDR3 contains 14 residues. Germline lookup yields CDR1 GTSNPN and CDR2 SVGIG (reference sequence). Trimming cost V 2 bases and J 2 bases; bases outside gene matches: 5. The CDR3 reads CAWSLTTGNYGYTF. CDR3 coding DNA: TGTGCCTGGAGTCTAACGACAGGGAACTATGGCTACACCTTC.

This sequence joins TRBV6-5 and TRBJ1-3, with unresolved D. This CDR3 spans 15 amino acids. V gave up 6 bases and J gave up 3 bases, with 15 bases separating them. Germline V CDR1 and CDR2: MNHEY, SVGAGI. Here the CDR3 DNA reads TGTGCCAGCAGCTCGTTTCTGGACGGTGGAAACACCATATATTTT. Translation gives CASSSFLDGGNTIYF.

The chain combines TRBV27 with TRBJ2-7, with D uncertain. The CDR3 runs to 14 residues. Per germline, CDR1 MNHEY and CDR2 SMNVEV (reference sequence). The V end lost 5 bases, the J end lost 4 bases, and 15 bases lay between the germline ends. DNA for the CDR3: TGTGCCAGCAGTCCGGGCCCTTTAGAGTACGAGCAGTACTTC. This translates into CASSPGPLEYEQYF.

CDR3 DNA: TGTGCCAGCAGTTATTCTATACAGGGCAATCAGCCCCAGCATTTT. This gives the protein CASSYSIQGNQPQHF. This chain connects TRBV6-2 or TRBV6-3 to TRBJ1-5; tentatively, D is TRBD1 (5 bases). Germline V gives CDR1 MNHEY, CDR2 SVGEGT. The length of the CDR3 is 15 residues. The ends were cut back, 3 bases at V and 2 bases at J, with 11 bases in the middle.

V and J are TRBV25-1 and TRBJ1-2; D is ambiguous. CDR3 size: 12 residues. Trimming took off 4 bases at V and 6 bases at J, with 9 bases between the two ends. Germline values: CDR1 MGHDK, CDR2 SYGVNS. The DNA of the CDR3 is TGTGCCAGCAGTGCTGGGAGGGATGGCTACACCTTC. This encodes CASSAGRDGYTF.

CDR3 residues: CASSIDLEVRGDNEQFF. In nucleotides, the CDR3 is TGTGCCAGTAGTATAGATCTAGAAGTTCGCGGAGACAATGAGCAGTTCTTC. The genes are TRBV19 and TRBJ2-1; D is unresolved. This CDR3 region has 17 residues. Germline V gives CDR1 LNHDA, CDR2 SQIVND (reference sequence). V shed 0 bases and J shed 5 bases, with 17 bases lying between them.

The chain carries TRBV12-3 or TRBV12-4 and TRBJ1-2; D gene unclear. This CDR3 region has 13 residues. Trimming stripped 2 bases from V and 2 bases from J, with 6 bases between. This CDR3 is CASSLYLNYGYTF. The CDR3 DNA reads TGTGCCAGCAGTTTATACCTGAACTATGGCTACACCTTC.